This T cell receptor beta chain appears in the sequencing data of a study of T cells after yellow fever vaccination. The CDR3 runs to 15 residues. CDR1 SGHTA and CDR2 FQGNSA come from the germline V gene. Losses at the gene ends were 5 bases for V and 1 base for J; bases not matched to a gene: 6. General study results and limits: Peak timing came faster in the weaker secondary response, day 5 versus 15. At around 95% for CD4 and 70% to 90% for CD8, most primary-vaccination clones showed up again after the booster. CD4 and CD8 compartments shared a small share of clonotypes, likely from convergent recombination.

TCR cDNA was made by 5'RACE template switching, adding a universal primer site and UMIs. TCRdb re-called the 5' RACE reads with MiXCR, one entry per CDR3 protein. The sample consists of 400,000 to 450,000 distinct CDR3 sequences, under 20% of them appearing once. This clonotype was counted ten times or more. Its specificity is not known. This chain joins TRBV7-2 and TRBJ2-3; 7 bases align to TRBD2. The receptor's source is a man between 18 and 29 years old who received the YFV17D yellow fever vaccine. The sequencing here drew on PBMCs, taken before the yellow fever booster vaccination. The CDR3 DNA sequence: TGTGCCAGCAGCCCCCGAGCGGGGCGCACAGATACGCAGTATTTT. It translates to CASSPRAGRTDTQYF.